Below, 30 T cell receptor beta chains from the same sample are listed, as sequenced in a study of CD4+ T cells in melanoma. Clones were read by immunoSEQ multiplex PCR, and TCRdb kept only the in-frame ones, dropping some. This table holds roughly 150,000 clones, about nine tenths found once. The receptor set was obtained from a human donor with melanoma.

The CDR3 is CALVPHSGANVLTF. The DNA for the CDR3 is TGTGCGTTGGTACCGCACTCTGGGGCCAACGTCCTGACTTTC. V gene TRBV30 combines with J gene TRBJ2-6; D remains ambiguous. This CDR3 is built from 14 residues. Germline CDR1 GTSNPN, CDR2 SVGIG (reference sequence).

This sequence joins TRBV4-1 and TRBJ1-5; D unclear. The length of the CDR3 is 16 residues. Between the trimmed V and J ends, which lost 0 bases and 5 bases, there was a span of 14 bases. The germline V gene encodes CDR1 MGHRA and CDR2 YSYEKL. The CDR3 sequence: CASSQDRTGNYQPQHF. In DNA form, the CDR3 reads TGCGCCAGCAGCCAAGATCGCACTGGGAACTATCAGCCCCAGCATTTT.

This clone was detected once. The chain links TRBV6-1 to TRBJ1-1; D gene ambiguous. The CDR3 contains 13 residues. The ends were cut back, 4 bases at V and 0 bases at J, with 6 bases in the middle. Per germline, CDR1 MNHNS and CDR2 SASEGT. In DNA form, the CDR3 reads TGTGCCAGCAGTGCCGTAATGAACACTGAAGCTTTCTTT. Amino acid sequence: CASSAVMNTEAFF.

A note on this clone: Within the sample, other DNA sequences also encode this same CDR3. This chain uses TRBV7-2 with TRBJ2-7; perhaps TRBD1 as D (5 bases). CDR3 length: 14 residues. Germline-derived CDR1 and CDR2 are SGHTA and FQGNSA. V lost 3 bases to trimming and J lost 2 bases, with 11 bases between them. The CDR3 DNA reads TGTGCCAGCAGCTTGGGATCAGGGCCCTACGAGCAGTACTTC. Amino acid sequence: CASSLGSGPYEQYF.

The count of this clone is one. The chain joins TRBV7-2 to TRBJ1-5; D not resolved. The V gene's germline CDR1 is SGHTA and CDR2 FQGNSA. V was shortened by 2 bases and J by 3 bases, with 14 bases between the two germline ends. The CDR3 has 16 residues. The CDR3 protein is CASSLNSRLTNQPQHF. CDR3 sequence (DNA): TGTGCCAGCAGCTTAAATTCCCGGCTCACCAATCAGCCCCAGCATTTT.

The gene calls are TRBV4-2 and TRBJ2-1, with 11 positions matching TRBD2. Germline V lookup: CDR1 LGHNA, CDR2 YNFKEQ. The ends lost 4 bases at V and 8 bases at J; junction bases unmatched: 10. The CDR3 runs to 16 residues. The CDR3 spells CASSLTSGGAGYEQFF. Written as DNA, the CDR3 is TGTGCCAGCAGCCTAACTAGCGGGGGCGCCGGGTATGAGCAGTTCTTC.

CDR3: CASSPSPPPVGEQYF. In DNA form, the CDR3 reads TGTGCCAGCAGCCCCAGTCCTCCGCCTGTGGGCGAGCAGTACTTC. The chain is built from TRBV11-2 and TRBJ2-7; D not certain. The CDR3 length is 15 residues. V lost 5 bases and J lost 6, with 20 bases in between. From germline, CDR1 is SGHAT and CDR2 FQNNGV.

The V gene is TRBV7-9, the J gene TRBJ1-1; D gene uncertain. This CDR3 contains 12 residues. V dropped 5 bases and J dropped 4 bases, with 8 bases sitting between them. The germline V gene encodes CDR1 SEHNR and CDR2 FQNEAQ (reference sequence). The CDR3 bases are TGTGCCAGCAGCCCGAGGAGCACTGAAGCTTTCTTT. Translated: CASSPRSTEAFF.

In the case of this clone: Distinct nucleotide sequences in the sample also encode this CDR3. The rearrangement joins TRBV6-5 to TRBJ1-2; D gene ambiguous. Germline CDR1 and CDR2: MNHEY and SVGAGI. The CDR3 is 14 amino acids. Trimming stripped 8 bases from V and 7 bases from J, with 20 bases between. CDR3 DNA sequence: TGTGCCAGCGGGATAGACCGGAGGGCTCTTGGCTACACCTTC. This codes for CASGIDRRALGYTF.

The rearrangement uses TRBV7-3 and TRBJ1-1; D ambiguous. The germline V gene has CDR1 SGHTA and CDR2 FQGTGA. This CDR3 spans 17 amino acids. V was cut by 2 bases and J by 3 bases, with 19 bases left in between. Here the CDR3 DNA reads TGTGCCAGCAGCTTAGAGCCAGTAGCCCGACCGTACACTGAAGCTTTCTTT. As protein: CASSLEPVARPYTEAFF.

The chain carries TRBV6-5 and TRBJ2-5; a weak D match, TRBD1 (7 bases). CDR3 length: 15 residues. CDR1 and CDR2 (germline): MNHEY, SVGAGI. V was shortened by 2 bases and J by 11 bases, with 21 bases between the two germline ends. The DNA of the CDR3 is TGTGCCAGCAGTTACGGGGGGACAGCCCATTGGGAGCAGTACTTC. This sequence encodes CASSYGGTAHWEQYF.

V is TRBV5-5 and J is TRBJ2-5; 7 bases are shared with TRBD1. The CDR3 has 16 amino acids. J gave up 5 bases and V 4 bases, and 14 bases lay outside the gene matches. CDR1 SGHKS and CDR2 YYEKEE come from the germline V gene (reference sequence). CDR3 protein: CASSTRDRIGQETQYF. CDR3 DNA: TGTGCCAGCAGCACCCGGGACAGAATAGGACAGGAGACCCAGTACTTC.

A note on this clone: The junction and the germline gene differ at one end; a read error may be behind it. The sample holds other DNA sequences that translate to the same CDR3. The J gene is TRBJ1-2, the V gene TRBV18; D is unclear. Germline CDR1 and CDR2: KGHSH and LQKENI. There are 12 residues in the CDR3. CDR3 bases: TGCGCCAGCTCACCCTATTCGGATGGCTACACCTTC. Protein: CASSPYSDGYTF.

V is TRBV18 and J is TRBJ2-2; tentatively, D is TRBD2 (5 bases). The CDR3 runs to 15 residues. V was cut by 4 bases and J by 0 bases, with 9 bases left in between. Looked up from germline, CDR1 is KGHSH and CDR2 is LQKENI. The chain's CDR3 is CASSLQRANTGELFF. The DNA of the CDR3 is TGTGCCAGCTCACTTCAGAGGGCGAACACCGGGGAGCTGTTTTTT.

This chain links TRBV6-5 with TRBJ1-2, with D unresolved. The CDR3 is 15 amino acids. The ends were cut back, 4 bases at V and 10 bases at J, with 22 bases in the middle. CDR1 and CDR2 (germline): MNHEY, SVGAGI. The CDR3 protein is CASSLAGLSLLDYTF. CDR3 coding DNA: TGTGCCAGCAGTTTGGCAGGACTGTCCCTATTAGACTACACCTTC.

This clone was picked up one time. The V call is TRBV7-8, the J call TRBJ1-5; 8 bases align to TRBD1. CDR3 length: 16 residues. Germline V gives CDR1 SGHVS, CDR2 FQNEAQ. V was pared by 5 bases and J by 6 bases, with 12 bases of the junction left unmatched. The DNA of the CDR3 is TGTGCCAGCAGCACTCAGGGGGCTGGGGGGGGTCAGCCCCAGCATTTT. As protein: CASSTQGAGGGQPQHF.

V usage is TRBV29-1 and J usage is TRBJ1-5; D remains ambiguous. Trimming took off 4 bases at V and 2 bases at J, with 6 bases between the two ends. CDR3 size: 12 residues. CDR1 is SQVTM and CDR2 is ANQGSEA in the germline V gene. This CDR3 is CSVVSGNQPQHF. CDR3 DNA: TGCAGCGTTGTTTCAGGCAATCAGCCCCAGCATTTT.

The chain carries TRBV6-5 and TRBJ2-5; TRBD1 matches 7 bases. The V and J ends lost 0 bases and 5 bases, in that order; junction bases with no gene match: 9. The length of the CDR3 is 16 residues. In germline, CDR1 is MNHEY, CDR2 SVGAGI. The CDR3 region is CASSYSRGLGAETQYF. The CDR3, as DNA: TGTGCCAGCAGTTACTCGAGGGGGCTGGGGGCCGAGACCCAGTACTTC.

V and J are TRBV19 and TRBJ2-7; D uncertain. This CDR3 contains 16 residues. CDR1 and CDR2 (germline): LNHDA, SQIVND (reference sequence). V was clipped by 4 bases and J by 5 bases, with 21 bases between them. The CDR3 region has the DNA TGTGCCAGTAGTACCCGGGCGTCCGGGTTTAGGGACGAGCAGTACTTC. Residues: CASSTRASGFRDEQYF.

The rearrangement joins TRBV18 to TRBJ1-1, with 8 bases that match TRBD1. Trimming cost V 0 bases and J 1 base; bases outside gene matches: 7. The CDR3 has 17 amino acids. The germline gives CDR1 KGHSH, CDR2 LQKENI. CDR3 DNA sequence: TGTGCCAGCTCACCACCTCGCCCAGGGGGCTCGAACACTGAAGCTTTCTTT. It translates to CASSPPRPGGSNTEAFF.

The V and J genes are TRBV27 and TRBJ1-1; TRBD1 is a possible D gene (6 bases). This CDR3 comprises 16 residues. Trimming removed 2 bases from V and 6 bases from J, with 19 bases in between. Germline V gene lookup returns CDR1 MNHEY and CDR2 SMNVEV (reference sequence). CDR3 loop: CASSLTQRGGEAEAFF. The CDR3 region has the DNA TGTGCCAGCAGTTTAACCCAACGGGGGGGCGAGGCTGAAGCTTTCTTT.

V gene TRBV5-1 combines with J gene TRBJ1-5; D not resolved. Per germline, CDR1 SGHRS and CDR2 YFSETQ. The V end lost 0 bases, the J end lost 0 bases, and 1 base lay between the germline ends. CDR3 length: 13 amino acids. In nucleotides, the CDR3 is TGCGCCAGCAGCTTGGGTAGCAATCAGCCCCAGCATTTT. This codes for CASSLGSNQPQHF.

The CDR3 sequence: CASSLDPGSPSTDTQYF. For the CDR3, the DNA is TGCGCCAGCAGCCTTGATCCGGGTAGCCCGAGCACAGATACGCAGTATTTT. The chain is built from TRBV5-1 and TRBJ2-3; D is uncertain. Germline V gene data show CDR1 as SGHRS and CDR2 as YFSETQ. The CDR3 covers 17 residues. Trimming removed 4 bases from V and 0 bases from J, with 18 bases in between.

This chain connects TRBV27 to TRBJ2-6; D is uncertain. Trimming left V 7 bases short and J 1 base short, with 5 bases between. The CDR3 loop spans 13 amino acids. Per the germline V gene, CDR1 is MNHEY and CDR2 is SMNVEV (reference sequence). The CDR3 reads CASTRSGANVLTF. CDR3 DNA sequence: TGTGCCAGCACCCGGTCTGGGGCCAACGTCCTGACTTTC.

This sequence joins TRBV5-1 and TRBJ1-5, with a weak D call TRBD1 (6 bases). Germline V lookup: CDR1 SGHRS, CDR2 YFSETQ. This CDR3 contains 16 residues. V was pared by 4 bases and J by 7 bases, with 21 bases between. The CDR3 sequence is CASSPSGPGGGQPQHF. The DNA for the CDR3 is TGCGCCAGCAGCCCCTCCGGGCCGGGGGGGGGCCAGCCCCAGCATTTT.

This chain joins TRBV7-6 and TRBJ2-7; weak D call: TRBD1 (7 bases). Trimming took 5 bases from V and 3 from J, leaving 17 bases between them. The CDR3 is 15 residues long. Germline V gene lookup returns CDR1 SGHVS and CDR2 FNYEAQ. The CDR3: CASSRLGGVGYEQYF. In DNA, the CDR3 is TGTGCCAGCAGCCGACTAGGGGGCGTTGGCTACGAGCAGTACTTC.

The chain recombines TRBV29-1 with TRBJ2-1; 7 bases match TRBD2. From germline, CDR1 is SQVTM and CDR2 ANQGSEA. The V and J ends lost 5 bases and 6 bases, in that order; junction bases with no gene match: 10. CDR3 length: 14 amino acids. The CDR3 here is CSVILGRDSNEQFF. CDR3 bases: TGCAGCGTTATATTAGGGAGGGATTCCAATGAGCAGTTCTTC.

The chain combines TRBV11-2 with TRBJ2-5, with 9 nucleotides matching TRBD2. V was clipped by 1 base and J by 5 bases; unmatched bases: 14. Germline CDR1 SGHAT, CDR2 FQNNGV. The CDR3 extends over 18 amino acids. The CDR3 DNA is TGTGCCAGCAGCTTAGTTGCGGGGGGGCTTTCCCGGGAGGAGACCCAGTACTTC. This encodes CASSLVAGGLSREETQYF.

The J gene is TRBJ2-7, the V gene TRBV6-5; D not certain. The CDR3 is made up of 14 amino acids. Germline-derived CDR1 and CDR2 are MNHEY and SVGAGI. Trimming took 7 bases from V and 0 from J, leaving 13 bases between them. In DNA form, the CDR3 reads TGTGCCAGCAAGGCAGCGCCGAGCTCCTACGAGCAGTACTTC. Its protein product is CASKAAPSSYEQYF.

The chain couples TRBV6-1 to TRBJ2-7, with TRBD2 matching 8 bases. Trimming removed 4 bases from V and 3 bases from J; junction bases left unmatched: 2. The length of the CDR3 is 13 residues. Per germline, CDR1 MNHNS and CDR2 SASEGT. DNA for the CDR3: TGTGCCAGCAGTGGCCGGGAGGGCTACGAGCAGTACTTC. This translates into CASSGREGYEQYF.